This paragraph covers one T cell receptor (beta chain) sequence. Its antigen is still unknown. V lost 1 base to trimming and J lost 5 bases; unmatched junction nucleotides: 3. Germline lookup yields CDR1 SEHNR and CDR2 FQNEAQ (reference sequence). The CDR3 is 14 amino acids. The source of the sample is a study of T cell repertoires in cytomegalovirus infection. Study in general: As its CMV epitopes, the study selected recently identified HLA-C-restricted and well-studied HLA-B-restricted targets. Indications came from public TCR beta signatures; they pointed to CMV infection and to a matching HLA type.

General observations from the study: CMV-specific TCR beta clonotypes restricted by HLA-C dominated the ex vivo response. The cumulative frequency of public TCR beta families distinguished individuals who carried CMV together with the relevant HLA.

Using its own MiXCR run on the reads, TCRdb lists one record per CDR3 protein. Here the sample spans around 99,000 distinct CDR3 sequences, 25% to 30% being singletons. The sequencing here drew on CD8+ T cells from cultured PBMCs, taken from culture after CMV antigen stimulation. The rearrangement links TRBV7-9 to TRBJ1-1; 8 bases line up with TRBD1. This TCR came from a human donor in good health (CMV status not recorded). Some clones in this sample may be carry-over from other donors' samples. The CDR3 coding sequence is TGTGCCAGCAGCTTAGGGACAGGGAGGACTGAAGCTTTCTTT. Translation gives CASSLGTGRTEAFF.